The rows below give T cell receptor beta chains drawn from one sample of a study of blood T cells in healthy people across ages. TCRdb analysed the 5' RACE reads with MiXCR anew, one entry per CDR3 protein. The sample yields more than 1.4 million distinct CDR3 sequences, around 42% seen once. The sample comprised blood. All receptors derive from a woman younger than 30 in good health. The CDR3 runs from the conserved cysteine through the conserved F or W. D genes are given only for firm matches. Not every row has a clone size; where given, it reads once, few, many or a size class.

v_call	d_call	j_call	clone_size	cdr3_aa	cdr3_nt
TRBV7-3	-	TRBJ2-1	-	CASSLCLEISYNEQFF	TGTGCCAGCAGCTTATGCTTAGAGATTTCCTACAATGAGCAGTTCTTC
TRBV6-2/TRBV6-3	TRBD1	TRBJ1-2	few	CASKKGQANYGYTF	TGTGCCAGCAAAAAGGGACAGGCGAACTATGGCTACACCTTC
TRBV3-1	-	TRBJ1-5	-	CASSESRGANQPQHF	TGTGCCAGCAGCGAATCGAGGGGGGCAAATCAGCCCCAGCATTTT
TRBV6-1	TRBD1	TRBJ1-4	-	CASSAQGAAGEKLFF	TGTGCCAGCAGTGCGCAGGGGGCGGCGGGTGAAAAACTGTTTTTT
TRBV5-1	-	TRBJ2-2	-	CASSLSRVSGELFF	TGCGCCAGCAGCTTGTCCAGGGTGTCCGGGGAGCTGTTTTTT
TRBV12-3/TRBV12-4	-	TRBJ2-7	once	CASSLIRALTYEQYF	TGTGCCAGCAGTTTAATCCGGGCGCTAACCTACGAGCAGTACTTC
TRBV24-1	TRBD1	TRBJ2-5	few	CATSDTPDREETQYF	TGTGCCACCAGTGATACCCCGGACAGGGAAGAGACCCAGTACTTC
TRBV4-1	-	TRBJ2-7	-	CASSLTTVFSYEQYF	TGCGCCAGCAGCCTCACGACAGTCTTTTCCTACGAGCAGTACTTC
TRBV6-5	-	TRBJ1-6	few	CASSLTRINSPLHF	TGTGCCAGCAGCTTAACCAGGATTAATTCACCCCTCCACTTT
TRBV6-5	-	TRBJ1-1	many	CASTLGGGGRTEAFF	TGTGCCAGCACACTGGGAGGAGGGGGAAGGACTGAAGCTTTCTTT
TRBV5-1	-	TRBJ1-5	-	CALQRGAISNQPQHF	TGCGCCCTCCAAAGGGGAGCTATTAGCAATCAGCCCCAGCATTTT
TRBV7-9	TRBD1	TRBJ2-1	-	CASSAPPGQGLEEQFF	TGTGCCAGCAGCGCGCCCCCGGGACAGGGGTTGGAAGAGCAGTTCTTC
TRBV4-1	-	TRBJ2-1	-	CASSQDAGGSDDNEQFF	TGCGCCAGCAGCCAAGATGCAGGAGGGAGTGATGACAATGAGCAGTTCTTC
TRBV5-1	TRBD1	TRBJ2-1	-	CASSLTGATAYNEQFF	TGCGCCAGCAGCTTGACAGGGGCGACGGCCTACAATGAGCAGTTCTTC
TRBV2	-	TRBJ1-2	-	CASRPNPGYYGYTF	TGTGCCAGCAGGCCCAACCCCGGTTACTATGGCTACACCTTC
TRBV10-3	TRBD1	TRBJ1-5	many	CAISETLLPGQGTQPQHF	TGTGCCATCAGTGAGACCCTACTCCCGGGACAGGGAACTCAGCCCCAGCATTTT
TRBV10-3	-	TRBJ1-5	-	CAISGGSPWGNQPQHF	TGTGCCATCAGTGGCGGGTCTCCCTGGGGCAATCAGCCCCAGCATTTT
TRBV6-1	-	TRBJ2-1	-	CASRSGSGSYNEQFF	TGTGCCAGCAGGTCCGGGAGCGGCTCCTACAATGAGCAGTTCTTC
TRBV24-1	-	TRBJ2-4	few	CATSDSQKNIQYF	TGTGCCACCAGTGATTCTCAAAAGAACATTCAGTACTTC
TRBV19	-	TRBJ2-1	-	CATSLEDTPNEQFF	TGTGCCACTTCTCTCGAGGACACCCCTAATGAGCAGTTCTTC
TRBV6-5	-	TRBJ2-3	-	CASSPPGQGYTDTQYF	TGTGCCAGCAGTCCCCCCGGACAAGGCTACACAGATACGCAGTATTTT
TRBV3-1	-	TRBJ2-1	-	CASSLEWASYNEQFF	TGTGCCAGCAGCCTGGAGTGGGCTTCCTACAATGAGCAGTTCTTC
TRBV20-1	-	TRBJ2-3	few	CSARTVADTQYF	TGCAGTGCTAGGACTGTCGCAGATACGCAGTATTTT
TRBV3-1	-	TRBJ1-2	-	CASSLSQQGDRGYTF	TGTGCCAGCAGCTTAAGCCAACAGGGTGATCGTGGCTACACCTTC
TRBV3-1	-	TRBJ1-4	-	CASSQRTSRGKLFF	TGTGCCAGCAGCCAAAGAACCTCAAGGGGGAAACTGTTTTTT
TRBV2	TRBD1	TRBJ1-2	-	CASSLQRRGTGEDGYTF	TGTGCCAGCAGCCTACAGCGAAGAGGGACAGGGGAGGACGGCTACACCTTC